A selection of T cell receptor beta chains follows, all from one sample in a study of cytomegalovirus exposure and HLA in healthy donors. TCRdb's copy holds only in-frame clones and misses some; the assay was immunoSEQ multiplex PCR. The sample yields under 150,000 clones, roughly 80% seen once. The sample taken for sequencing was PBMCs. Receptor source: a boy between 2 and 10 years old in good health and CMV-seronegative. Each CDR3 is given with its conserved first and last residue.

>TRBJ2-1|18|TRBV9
CASSVTPGLAGGGNEQFF
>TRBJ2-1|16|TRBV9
CASSTRGLAGTQEQFF
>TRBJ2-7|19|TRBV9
CASSVAPEAGVEDPYEQYF
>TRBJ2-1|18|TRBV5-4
CASSIDLRDRGIYNEQFF
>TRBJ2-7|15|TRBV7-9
CSSSLARTGPYEQYF
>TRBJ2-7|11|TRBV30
CALSETYEQYF
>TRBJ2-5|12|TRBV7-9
CAGRTNQETQYF
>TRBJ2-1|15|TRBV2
CASRGGLAGGHEQFF
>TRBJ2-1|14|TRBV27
CASLRTSGTNEQFF
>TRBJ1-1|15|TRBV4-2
CASSQVWAGDTEAFF
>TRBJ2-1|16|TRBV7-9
CASSPPQGDSYNEQFF
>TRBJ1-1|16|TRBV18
CASSPTPDRLERAAFF
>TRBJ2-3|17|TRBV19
CARWTSGGLTSTDTQYF
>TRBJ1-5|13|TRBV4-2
CASSQVVDQPQHF
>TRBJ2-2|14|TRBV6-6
CASTRQGQTGELFF
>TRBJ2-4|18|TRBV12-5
CASGPASSDGEAKNIQYF
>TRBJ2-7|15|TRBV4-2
CASSQGRAPSYEQYF